Below, one T cell receptor (beta chain) is given with its context. This CDR3 contains 14 residues. The V and J ends lost 5 bases and 8 bases, in that order; junction bases with no gene match: 11. Germline V CDR1 and CDR2: GTSNPN, SVGIG (reference sequence). TCRdb's table, derived via immunoSEQ multiplex PCR, lists solely in-frame clones and lacks some. The table records some 94,000 clones, approximately 78% of them present only once. This specimen belongs to a study of radiotherapy plus CTLA-4 blockade in lung cancer. Patients in the study, people with chemo-refractory metastatic non-small-cell lung cancer, received focal radiation plus ipilimumab CTLA-4 blockade.

The V gene is TRBV30, the J gene TRBJ2-1; 8 bases map to TRBD2. Sequences were derived from peripheral blood, sampled from a patient treated with radiotherapy plus ipilimumab. The clonotype was recovered from a human donor with non-small cell lung cancer that progressed on radiotherapy plus ipilimumab. CDR3 DNA sequence: TGTGCCTGGCGAACGGGACTAGGCCTCTATGAGCAGTTCTTC. Amino acid sequence: CAWRTGLGLYEQFF.